The 14 T cell receptor beta chains listed next were all sequenced from one sample in a study of regulatory T cells in long-lasting Graves disease. The time point here: persistent/refractory GD, antithyroid drugs over 5 years with positive TRAb. RNA from PBMCs was the source of the TCR library. According to the study, TCR beta libraries were built with iRepertoire HTBI primers and CDR3-region Arm-PCR. TCRdb called the multiplex PCR reads again in MiXCR, with one record for every CDR3 protein. The sample has about 430,000 distinct CDR3 sequences, over 20% seen once; the top ten hold 14%. The sample consisted of peripheral blood mononuclear cells (PBMCs), taken when the disease was refractory, from a patient treated with antithyroid drugs. The receptors derive from a female donor with Graves disease.

This clonotype was counted ten times or more. V is TRBV28 and J is TRBJ1-5; D is ambiguous. The CDR3 spans 12 residues. Deletions cut 4 bases from V and 15 bases from J, with 16 bases between. Per germline, CDR1 MDHEN and CDR2 SYDVKM. Written as DNA, the CDR3 is TGTGCCAGCAGTTATCCAGGAATGGTCCTGCATTTT. Amino acids: CASSYPGMVLHF.

This clonotype was seen more than once but under ten times. This chain links TRBV9 with TRBJ2-2; 14 nucleotides agree with TRBD2. This CDR3 spans 18 amino acids. The germline V gene encodes CDR1 SGDLS and CDR2 YYNGEE. Losses at the gene ends were 4 bases for V and 1 base for J; bases not matched to a gene: 6. The CDR3, as DNA: TGTGCCAGCAGCCTCCCGGGACTAGCGGGAGTGAACACCGGGGAGCTGTTTTTT. Translating gives CASSLPGLAGVNTGELFF.

The chain couples TRBV15 to TRBJ1-4; 8 bases match TRBD1. Looked up from germline, CDR1 is LNHNV and CDR2 is YYDKDF (reference sequence). This CDR3 is built from 16 residues. V was pared by 3 bases and J by 8 bases, with 11 bases of the junction left unmatched. This CDR3 is CATSRMTGQGWEKLFF. Written as DNA, the CDR3 is TGTGCCACCAGCAGGATGACAGGACAGGGCTGGGAAAAACTGTTTTTT.

The genes are TRBV28 and TRBJ2-3; unclear D gene. V dropped 3 bases and J dropped 4 bases, with 8 bases sitting between them. The CDR3 contains 13 residues. Germline assignment: CDR1 MDHEN and CDR2 SYDVKM. As DNA, the CDR3 is TGTGCCAGCAGTTTCGGCAGTGCAGATACGCAGTATTTT. Translation gives CASSFGSADTQYF.

The rearrangement links TRBV5-1 to TRBJ2-2, with 7 bases lining up with TRBD2. The ends lost 1 base at V and 3 bases at J; junction bases unmatched: 6. Germline assignment: CDR1 SGHRS and CDR2 YFSETQ. The CDR3 contains 16 residues. Here the CDR3 DNA reads TGCGCCAGCAGCTTGTTGTCGGCGGGAGACACCGGGGAGCTGTTTTTT. Translation gives CASSLLSAGDTGELFF.

The chain is built from TRBV28 and TRBJ1-1; 10 nucleotides line up with TRBD1. The length of the CDR3 is 14 residues. The germline gives CDR1 MDHEN, CDR2 SYDVKM. The J segment lost 4 bases and the V segment lost 4 bases, leaving 3 bases of the junction unmatched. The CDR3 nucleotides are TGTGCCAGCAGTTCGGGACAGGGGCTCACTGAAGCTTTCTTT. Residues: CASSSGQGLTEAFF.

This clonotype was seen many times. This chain joins TRBV28 and TRBJ2-7; D may be TRBD1 (7 bases). The germline V gene has CDR1 MDHEN and CDR2 SYDVKM. The CDR3 covers 14 residues. V was clipped by 5 bases and J by 5 bases, with 16 bases between them. CDR3 in DNA: TGTGCCAGCAGTACCCGACAGGGACTTAACGAGCAGTACTTC. Translating gives CASSTRQGLNEQYF.

A remark on this clonotype: A much larger clone lies a single base off, so this may be a read error. This rearrangement joins TRBV6-5 to TRBJ2-7, with 10 positions matching TRBD2. From germline, CDR1 is MNHEY and CDR2 SVGAGI. This CDR3 is 15 amino acids long. In DNA form, the CDR3 reads TGTGCCAGCAGTTTTCTAACTAGCGGGAAGAACGAGCAGTGCTTC. This translates into CASSFLTSGKNEQCF.

As to this clonotype: One base separates it from a far larger clone, so it is likely a read error. The chain is built from TRBV7-8 and TRBJ2-2, with D tentatively TRBD2 (5 bases). Germline-derived CDR1 and CDR2 are SGHVS and FQNEAQ. The CDR3 runs to 11 residues. This CDR3 reads CASSPTGEPFF. In nucleotides, the CDR3 is TGTGCCAGCAGCCCAACCGGGGAGCCGTTTTTT.

DNA for the CDR3: TGTGCCAGCAGCTTGACAGGGTTCGGGACCGGGGAGCTGTTTTTT. Translating gives CASSLTGFGTGELFF. This sequence joins TRBV7-9 and TRBJ2-2; TRBD1 matches 7 bases. After removal of 3 bases from V and 5 bases from J, the junction contained 6 bases not matched to a gene. The CDR3 length is 15 residues. The germline gives CDR1 SEHNR, CDR2 FQNEAQ (reference sequence).

Many counts were recorded for this clonotype. This chain links TRBV28 with TRBJ1-6, with 7 bases aligning to TRBD1. Germline CDR1 is MDHEN and CDR2 is SYDVKM. This CDR3 spans 14 amino acids. Unmatched junction bases numbered 8, after V lost 5 bases and J lost 10 bases. CDR3 sequence reads: CASSPDRRGSPLHF. The CDR3 coding sequence is TGTGCCAGCAGTCCGGACAGGAGAGGATCACCCCTCCACTTT. Full variable domain (missing parts from reference TRBV28 and TRBJ1-6): DVKVTQSSRYLVKRTGEKVFLECVQDMDHENMFWYRQDPGLGLRLIYFSYDVKMKEKGDIPEGYSVSREKKERFSLILESASTNQTSMYLCASSPDRRGSPLHFGNGTRLTVT.

This clonotype was seen a few times. This rearrangement joins TRBV25-1 to TRBJ1-6, with unresolved D. Trimming pared 7 bases from V and 10 bases from J, leaving 14 bases between. Germline V lookup: CDR1 MGHDK, CDR2 SYGVNS. The CDR3 consists of 13 residues. The CDR3 DNA follows: TGTGCCAGCACCCTGCGAGGGAGCTCACCCCTCCACTTT. Translated: CASTLRGSSPLHF. Filled out from reference TRBV25-1 and TRBJ1-6, the complete variable domain reads EADIYQTPRYLVIGTGKKITLECSQTMGHDKMYWYQQDPGMELHLIHYSYGVNSTEKGDLSSESTVSRIRTEHFPLTLESARPSHTSQYLCASTLRGSSPLHFGNGTRLTVT.

The V and J genes are TRBV6-2 or TRBV6-3 and TRBJ2-7; TRBD1 might be the D (6 bases). V was cut by 5 bases and J by 0 bases, with 14 bases left in between. This CDR3 spans 15 amino acids. Germline-derived CDR1 and CDR2 are MNHEY and SVGEGT. CDR3 nucleotide sequence: TGTGCCAGCAGTGAAGAGGGGGACACCTCCTACGAGCAGTACTTC. This encodes CASSEEGDTSYEQYF.

This chain links TRBV9 with TRBJ2-7; no firm D call. This CDR3 is 15 amino acids long. Germline V CDR1 and CDR2: SGDLS, YYNGEE. Trimming removed 4 bases from V and 2 bases from J, with 16 bases in between. CDR3 protein: CASSQEERSTYEQYF. The CDR3 DNA is TGTGCCAGCAGCCAAGAAGAGAGAAGTACCTACGAGCAGTACTTC.